A selection of T cell receptor beta chains follows, all from one sample in a study of CXCR3-negative and CXCR3-positive naive CD8 T cells. With the 5' RACE reads reprocessed, TCRdb shows one record per CDR3 protein and no DNA. The sample's table shows around 90,000 distinct CDR3 sequences. The sample was naive CXCR3- CD8+ T cells from blood. The receptors were gathered from a human donor in good health. Some clones in this sample may be carry-over from other donors' samples. Each CDR3 is given with its conserved first and last residue. Each record gives: V gene, J gene, clone size, CDR3 protein. Not every row has a clone size; where given, it reads once, few, many or a size class.

TRBV3-1	TRBJ2-5	NA	CASSQVQETQYF
TRBV7-9	TRBJ1-1	NA	CASSQPGRANTEAFF
TRBV20-1	TRBJ1-1	NA	CSARTYSGTEAFF
TRBV20-1	TRBJ2-7	NA	CSARPETGGHYEQYF
TRBV12-3/TRBV12-4	TRBJ1-1	NA	CASSPGLFTEAFF
TRBV12-5	TRBJ2-7	NA	CASGDRDSYYEQYF
TRBV11-1	TRBJ2-2	NA	CASSTPKPGGGASSGTGELFF
TRBV7-6	TRBJ2-7	NA	CASSAGTGLIPYEQYF
TRBV29-1	TRBJ2-3	NA	CSVRWPSTLTSTDTQYF
TRBV5-1	TRBJ1-1	NA	CASSLDGGQLNTEAFF
TRBV6-6	TRBJ1-5	NA	CASSYGGYNQPQHF
TRBV28	TRBJ1-2	NA	CASSRLGQGDYGYTF
TRBV29-1	TRBJ2-1	NA	CSVDNGLGNNEQFF
TRBV25-1	TRBJ2-5	NA	CASSDPGTSYQETQYF
TRBV2	TRBJ2-7	NA	CASSDPALSEAYEQYF
TRBV9	TRBJ1-1	NA	CASSVDSWGLYTEAFF
TRBV29-1	TRBJ2-7	NA	CSVVLTEGYEQYF
TRBV29-1	TRBJ2-1	NA	CSVEELAGGIANEQFF
TRBV27	TRBJ2-1	NA	CASSFRGSSYNEQFF
TRBV9	TRBJ2-1	NA	CASSVDLHGGGAYNEQFF
TRBV27	TRBJ2-5	NA	CASSLSVGEETQYF
TRBV7-9	TRBJ2-2	NA	CASSNRVTGELFF
TRBV20-1	TRBJ2-1	NA	CSASGRVYNEQFF
TRBV30	TRBJ2-7	NA	CACREQSGEQYF
TRBV29-1	TRBJ2-5	NA	CSVEASSGSRKTQYF
TRBV7-3	TRBJ2-5	NA	CASRPSGAPQETQYF
TRBV29-1	TRBJ2-7	NA	CSVVGQNYEQYF
TRBV28	TRBJ2-5	NA	CASSLRSGRKTQYF
TRBV11-3	TRBJ2-1	NA	CASSSFDRYNEQFF
TRBV5-1	TRBJ2-6	NA	CASNVTGRGANVLTF
TRBV9	TRBJ2-3	NA	CASSVEGNTDTQYF
TRBV15	TRBJ2-7	NA	CATSREGEGPYEQYF
TRBV29-1	TRBJ2-7	NA	CSAHDRGYEQYF
TRBV5-6	TRBJ2-7	NA	CASSLGLAGHSYEQYF
TRBV27	TRBJ2-7	NA	CASSLPGNYEQYF
TRBV29-1	TRBJ2-7	NA	CSVVETLTYEQYF
TRBV12-3/TRBV12-4	TRBJ2-5	NA	CASSLSRETQYF
TRBV5-1	TRBJ1-1	NA	CASSLRQNTEAFF
TRBV5-1	TRBJ2-1	NA	CASSLSGPTELNGIF
TRBV16	TRBJ2-7	NA	CASSQSADYEQYF
TRBV25-1	TRBJ2-7	NA	CASTRGTSYEQYF
TRBV29-1	TRBJ2-2	NA	CSVTDKMNTGELFF
TRBV6-6	TRBJ2-2	NA	CASSSVPGELFF
TRBV5-1	TRBJ1-2	NA	CASSPGTGEDYGYTF
TRBV7-9	TRBJ2-3	NA	CASSSGLRDTQYF
TRBV29-1	TRBJ2-7	NA	CSVTLGGGEQYF
TRBV29-1	TRBJ2-3	NA	CSVVGLPLTDTQYF
TRBV20-1	TRBJ2-6	NA	CSAREPSGANVLTF
TRBV6-2/TRBV6-3	TRBJ2-2	medium-sized	CASGWQDTGELFF
TRBV7-9	TRBJ2-7	NA	CASSSSTRDYEQYF
TRBV10-3	TRBJ2-7	NA	CAISPRTGDISYEQYF
TRBV12-3/TRBV12-4	TRBJ1-1	NA	CASSSLNGAEAFF